This T cell receptor (beta chain) was recorded in a study of patients and donors after allogeneic stem cell transplantation. Germline V gives CDR1 GTSNPN, CDR2 SVGIG (reference sequence). The length of the CDR3 is 13 residues. With 0 bases removed from V and 1 base from J, the gap between germline ends came to 6 bases. This clonotype was recorded a few times. MiXCR was run by TCRdb on the RT-PCR reads, yielding one entry per CDR3 protein. Of a few hundred thousand distinct CDR3 sequences detected, 38% appear once; the ten largest clones hold under 14%. The receptor's source is a human donor who was either an allogeneic HSCT recipient or a stem cell or donor lymphocyte infusion donor (not recorded which). It is not recorded whose cells these are; they may come from a transplant donor. The sample was blood, either unsorted or a sorted T cell fraction (not recorded which). The genes are TRBV30 and TRBJ1-2; no clear D. Here the CDR3 reads CAWSVGINYGYTF. The CDR3 DNA reads as TGTGCCTGGAGTGTCGGAATTAACTATGGCTACACCTTC. Together with reference TRBV30 and TRBJ1-2, the CDR3 gives the full variable domain: SQTIHQWPATLVQPVGSPLSLECTVEGTSNPNLYWYRQAAGRGLQLLFYSVGIGQISSEVPQNLSASRPQDRQFILSSKKLLLSDSGFYLCAWSVGINYGYTFGSGTRLTVV.